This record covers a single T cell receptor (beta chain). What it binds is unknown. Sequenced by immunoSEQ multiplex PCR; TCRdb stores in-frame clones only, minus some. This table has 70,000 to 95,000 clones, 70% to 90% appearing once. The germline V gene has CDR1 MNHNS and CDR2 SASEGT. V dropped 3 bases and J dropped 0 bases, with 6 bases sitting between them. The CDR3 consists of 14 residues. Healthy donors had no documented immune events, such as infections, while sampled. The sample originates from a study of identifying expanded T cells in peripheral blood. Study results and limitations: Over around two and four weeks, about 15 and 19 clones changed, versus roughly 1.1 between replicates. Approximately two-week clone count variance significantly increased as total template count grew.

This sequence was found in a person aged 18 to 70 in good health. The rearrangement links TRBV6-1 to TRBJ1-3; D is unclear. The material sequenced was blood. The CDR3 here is CASSDTASGNTIYF. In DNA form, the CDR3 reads TGTGCCAGCAGTGATACAGCCTCTGGAAACACCATATATTTT.